These 29 T cell receptor beta chains came from one sample sequenced in a study of cytomegalovirus exposure and HLA in healthy donors. Here immunoSEQ multiplex PCR was the method, and the copy in TCRdb shows in-frame clones only, minus some. The profile shows about 130,000 clones, about 91% of them singletons. Sequenced: PBMCs. The receptors stem from a woman aged 18 to 35 in good health and CMV-seronegative.

V gene TRBV7-9 combines with J gene TRBJ2-7, with 7 positions matching TRBD1. The CDR3 runs to 15 residues. Germline loops: CDR1 SEHNR, CDR2 FQNEAQ (reference sequence). J was trimmed by 1 base and V by 5 bases; bases with no gene match: 8. The CDR3 sequence: CASSTGATLSYEQYF. The CDR3 DNA reads as TGTGCCAGCAGCACAGGGGCCACACTGTCCTACGAGCAGTACTTC.

The chain joins TRBV2 to TRBJ1-2; 11 bases agree with TRBD1. The germline CDR1 and CDR2 sequences are SNHLY and FYNNEI. V lost 8 bases to trimming and J lost 6 bases; unmatched junction nucleotides: 5. CDR3 length equals 13 residues. The CDR3 nucleotides are TGTGCCAGCTGGACAGGGGGCGGTCATGGCTACACCTTC. Amino acids: CASWTGGGHGYTF.

This clone was counted a single time. The CDR3 DNA is TGTGCCAGCAGCTTAGCCCCAGGGGGCACTGAAGCTTTCTTT. Amino acids: CASSLAPGGTEAFF. The J gene is TRBJ1-1, the V gene TRBV7-2; 7 bases align to TRBD1. Germline loops: CDR1 SGHTA, CDR2 FQGNSA. The CDR3 is 14 residues long. J was trimmed by 4 bases and V by 0 bases; bases with no gene match: 2.

The V call is TRBV29-1, the J call TRBJ1-1; D is ambiguous. Deletions cut 4 bases from V and 5 bases from J, with 11 bases between. The CDR3 is 12 amino acids. The germline gives CDR1 SQVTM, CDR2 ANQGSEA. The CDR3 here is CSVGWSITEAFF. The CDR3 nucleotides read TGCAGCGTTGGCTGGTCTATTACTGAAGCTTTCTTT.

About this clone: The sample carries other DNA sequences with the same CDR3. This rearrangement joins TRBV5-1 to TRBJ1-5; D remains ambiguous. V was shortened by 2 bases and J by 0 bases, with 9 bases between the two germline ends. Germline V gives CDR1 SGHRS, CDR2 YFSETQ. This CDR3 is built from 15 residues. The CDR3 reads CASSLGGTSNQPQHF. The CDR3 nucleotides are TGCGCCAGCAGCTTAGGCGGTACTAGCAATCAGCCCCAGCATTTT. The variable domain in full, completed from reference TRBV5-1 and TRBJ1-5, reads KAGVTQTPRYLIKTRGQQVTLSCSPISGHRSVSWYQQTPGQGLQFLFEYFSETQRNKGNFPGRFSGRQFSNSRSEMNVSTLELGDSALYLCASSLGGTSNQPQHFGDGTRLSIL.

This chain joins TRBV6-1 and TRBJ1-4, with a weak D call TRBD1 (6 bases). The CDR3 contains 14 residues. Between the trimmed V and J ends, which lost 7 bases and 6 bases, there was a span of 15 bases. CDR1 and CDR2 (germline): MNHNS, SASEGT. The chain's CDR3 is CASIGWSGDEKLFF. The CDR3 bases are TGTGCCAGCATCGGATGGTCAGGGGATGAAAAACTGTTTTTT.

This clone came up once. V gene TRBV5-1 combines with J gene TRBJ2-1, with 14 bases matching TRBD2. The V segment lost 1 base and the J segment 16 bases; nucleotides outside the gene matches: 13. The CDR3 totals 16 residues. Germline lookup yields CDR1 SGHRS and CDR2 YFSETQ. CDR3 bases: TGCGCCAGCAGCTTGCAACAGGGACTAGCGGGGGCCCATCTTTTCTTC. The encoded protein is CASSLQQGLAGAHLFF.

This clone was recorded many times. This chain joins TRBV7-9 and TRBJ2-7, with D tentatively TRBD1 (6 bases). This CDR3 spans 16 amino acids. V shed 5 bases and J shed 0 bases, with 17 bases lying between them. Germline V CDR1 and CDR2: SEHNR, FQNEAQ (reference sequence). The CDR3 spells CASSEPLLQGSYEQYF. The CDR3 DNA reads TGTGCCAGCAGCGAGCCACTATTACAGGGCTCCTACGAGCAGTACTTC. Drawing the rest from reference TRBV7-9 and TRBJ2-7, the complete variable domain is DTGVSQNPRHKITKRGQNVTFRCDPISEHNRLYWYRQTLGQGPEFLTYFQNEAQLEKSRLLSDRFSAERPKGSFSTLEIQRTEQGDSAMYLCASSEPLLQGSYEQYFGPGTRLTVT.

The chain recombines TRBV7-9 with TRBJ1-1; tentatively, D is TRBD1 (5 bases). Germline values: CDR1 SEHNR, CDR2 FQNEAQ (reference sequence). CDR3 length: 16 residues. V lost 2 bases, J lost 6 bases, and 19 bases lay in between. The CDR3 loop reads CASSLNGPPGVSEAFF. The CDR3 region has the DNA TGTGCCAGCAGCTTAAATGGGCCCCCGGGGGTCTCTGAAGCTTTCTTT.

This clone showed up just once. J is TRBJ1-1 and V is TRBV6-5; TRBD1 is a possible D gene (5 bases). This CDR3 is 13 amino acids long. V lost 2 bases to trimming and J lost 3 bases, with 7 bases between them. Germline CDR1 MNHEY, CDR2 SVGAGI. CDR3 sequence (DNA): TGTGCCAGCAGTTACGGCAGGGACACTGAAGCTTTCTTT. Its protein is CASSYGRDTEAFF.

The chain combines TRBV9 with TRBJ2-1; 7 bases align to TRBD2. The CDR3 is made up of 14 amino acids. From germline, CDR1 is SGDLS and CDR2 YYNGEE. Trimming took 7 bases from V and 4 from J; bases not matched to a gene: 8. The CDR3 DNA follows: TGTGCCAGCGGTTGGGGGGGACTATACAATGAGCAGTTCTTC. As protein: CASGWGGLYNEQFF. Variable domain in full (rest from reference TRBV9 and TRBJ2-1): DSGVTQTPKHLITATGQRVTLRCSPRSGDLSVYWYQQSLDQGLQFLIQYYNGEERAKGNILERFSAQQFPDLHSELNLSSLELGDSALYFCASGWGGLYNEQFFGPGTRLTVL.

The chain uses TRBV5-1 and TRBJ1-1; no definite D call. The ends were cut back, 4 bases at V and 5 bases at J, with 18 bases in the middle. CDR1 and CDR2 (germline): SGHRS, YFSETQ. The CDR3 consists of 15 residues. CDR3 loop: CASSPRTGWGTEAFF. DNA of the CDR3: TGCGCCAGCAGCCCCCGGACGGGGTGGGGAACTGAAGCTTTCTTT.

The genes are TRBV2 and TRBJ1-1, with D possibly TRBD1 on 6 matching bases. Per the germline V gene, CDR1 is SNHLY and CDR2 is FYNNEI. CDR3 length: 11 residues. Trimming took off 6 bases at V and 11 bases at J, with 13 bases between the two ends. CDR3 region: CASRERGWAFF. In DNA form, the CDR3 reads TGTGCCAGCAGGGAGAGGGGGTGGGCTTTCTTT.

The chain recombines TRBV4-2 with TRBJ1-5, with D uncertain. The CDR3 spans 15 residues. Germline loops: CDR1 LGHNA, CDR2 YNFKEQ. Trimming shortened V by 1 base and J by 5 bases, and 12 bases separated the two germline ends. The CDR3 bases are TGTGCCAGCAGCCAAGTCCCCGGGGAGGATCAGCCCCAGCATTTT. Residues: CASSQVPGEDQPQHF.

This chain connects TRBV5-1 to TRBJ2-5, with a tentative D call TRBD2 (7 bases). Per germline, CDR1 SGHRS and CDR2 YFSETQ. V lost 0 bases and J lost 5, with 14 bases in between. This CDR3 spans 15 amino acids. Here the CDR3 reads CASSLVGGAEETQYF. The CDR3 DNA is TGCGCCAGCAGCTTGGTGGGGGGGGCCGAGGAGACCCAGTACTTC.

J is TRBJ2-3 and V is TRBV5-8; weak D call: TRBD2 (6 bases). The CDR3 contains 11 residues. The V end was cut by 9 bases, the J end by 4 bases, with 9 bases between. CDR1 is SGHTS and CDR2 is YDEGEE in the germline V gene. CDR3 amino acids: CATWDSDTQYF. In DNA, the CDR3 is TGTGCCACCTGGGACTCAGATACGCAGTATTTT.

J is TRBJ2-7 and V is TRBV20-1; D unresolved. Germline-derived CDR1 and CDR2 are DFQATT and SNEGSKA (reference sequence). The CDR3 covers 9 residues. V was trimmed by 5 bases and J by 9 bases, leaving 8 bases between them. DNA for the CDR3: TGCAGTGCTGGGCCCTGGCAGTACTTC. It encodes CSAGPWQYF.

The CDR3 DNA reads TGTGCCACCAGCTTGGGAGACTATCCCACAGATACGCAGTATTTT. Its translation: CATSLGDYPTDTQYF. This sequence joins TRBV15 and TRBJ2-3, with D perhaps TRBD2 (5 bases). Trimming pared 5 bases from V and 2 bases from J, leaving 14 bases between. Germline-derived CDR1 and CDR2 are LNHNV and YYDKDF (reference sequence). The CDR3 sequence is 15 residues long.

The chain employs TRBV4-2 and TRBJ1-3; D not certain. Trimming cost V 1 base and J 4 bases, with 23 bases left between them. The germline gives CDR1 LGHNA, CDR2 YNFKEQ. The CDR3 length is 19 residues. As DNA, the CDR3 is TGTGCCAGCAGCCAAGTGCCCCAATCGGGAGACCCAGCCGGAAACACCATATATTTT. Its protein product is CASSQVPQSGDPAGNTIYF.

The gene calls are TRBV5-8 and TRBJ1-6; D call uncertain. V was trimmed by 5 bases and J by 0 bases, leaving 12 bases between them. CDR3 length equals 16 residues. The germline CDR1 and CDR2 sequences are SGHTS and YDEGEE. Here the CDR3 DNA reads TGTGCCAGCAGTTTTCTCTCAGGCTCCTATAATTCACCCCTCCACTTT. As protein: CASSFLSGSYNSPLHF.

This clone was recorded a few times. This rearrangement joins TRBV6-1 to TRBJ2-7; tentatively, D is TRBD1 (6 bases). CDR1 and CDR2 from the germline V gene are MNHNS and SASEGT. Deletions cut 6 bases from V and 1 base from J, with 10 bases between. The CDR3 runs 13 residues. Written as DNA, the CDR3 is TGTGCCAGCAGGACCGGACAGTCCTACGAGCAGTACTTC. This codes for CASRTGQSYEQYF.

The V gene is TRBV10-1, the J gene TRBJ2-5; 7 nucleotides align to TRBD2. The germline V gene encodes CDR1 WNHNN and CDR2 SYGVQD (reference sequence). CDR3 size: 15 residues. J gave up 3 bases and V 3 bases, and 7 bases lay outside the gene matches. The CDR3 nucleotides read TGCGCCAGCAGTGACCAGCGGGGCGCTGAAGAGACCCAGTACTTC. Encoded protein: CASSDQRGAEETQYF.

The chain uses TRBV7-9 and TRBJ1-1; D may be TRBD1 (6 bases). Trimming stripped 5 bases from V and 5 bases from J, with 12 bases between. The CDR3 is 13 amino acids. Germline assignment: CDR1 SEHNR and CDR2 FQNEAQ (reference sequence). The CDR3 loop reads CASSHNQGTEAFF. CDR3 coding DNA: TGTGCCAGCAGCCACAACCAGGGGACTGAAGCTTTCTTT.

For this clone: At the DNA level, this CDR3 is encoded by other sequences in the same sample as well. CDR3 in DNA: TGTGCCAGCAGTCTTACAGGGACAGCATACAATGAGCAGTTCTTC. Its protein product is CASSLTGTAYNEQFF. The chain has TRBV7-9 and TRBJ2-1; 7 bases agree with TRBD1. The V gene end was trimmed by 6 bases and the J gene end by 4 bases; junction bases not matched to a gene: 9. The germline gives CDR1 SEHNR, CDR2 FQNEAQ (reference sequence). The CDR3 is made up of 15 amino acids. The entire variable domain, with the rest obtained from reference TRBV7-9 and TRBJ2-1, is as follows: DTGVSQNPRHKITKRGQNVTFRCDPISEHNRLYWYRQTLGQGPEFLTYFQNEAQLEKSRLLSDRFSAERPKGSFSTLEIQRTEQGDSAMYLCASSLTGTAYNEQFFGPGTRLTVL.

The chain has TRBV5-1 and TRBJ2-1; 9 bases line up with TRBD2. This CDR3 comprises 15 residues. Trimming cost V 2 bases and J 12 bases; bases outside gene matches: 12. Germline V gene lookup returns CDR1 SGHRS and CDR2 YFSETQ. The CDR3 loop is CASSFQRTSVGGQFF. The CDR3 DNA follows: TGCGCCAGCAGCTTTCAGAGGACTAGCGTCGGAGGGCAGTTCTTC.

The chain recombines TRBV5-8 with TRBJ1-1, with 8 bases matching TRBD1. Looked up from germline, CDR1 is SGHTS and CDR2 is YDEGEE. Trimming removed 4 bases from V and 0 bases from J; junction bases left unmatched: 20. This CDR3 has 20 residues. CDR3 region: CASSPNRLRDRSFMNTEAFF. The CDR3 DNA sequence: TGTGCCAGCAGCCCCAACCGTTTGAGGGACAGGTCCTTCATGAACACTGAAGCTTTCTTT.

The chain is built from TRBV19 and TRBJ2-3; 8 positions match TRBD2. This CDR3 comprises 15 residues. Germline V gene data show CDR1 as LNHDA and CDR2 as SQIVND (reference sequence). J gave up 6 bases and V 3 bases, and 8 bases lay outside the gene matches. The chain's CDR3 is CASSIWSGGGDTQYF. As DNA, the CDR3 is TGTGCCAGTAGTATTTGGAGCGGGGGAGGGGATACGCAGTATTTT.

The chain carries TRBV4-1 and TRBJ2-3; no clear D. V lost 3 bases, J lost 7 bases, and 8 bases lay in between. The CDR3 runs to 12 residues. Germline CDR1 and CDR2: MGHRA and YSYEKL. The CDR3 nucleotides are TGCGCCAGCAGCCATCAGTCGTATACGCAGTATTTT. Translated: CASSHQSYTQYF.

This clone has just one count. The genes are TRBV5-1 and TRBJ2-2; 8 positions match TRBD1. The CDR3 loop spans 14 amino acids. J lost 4 bases, V lost 7 bases, and 6 bases had no gene match. The V gene's germline CDR1 is SGHRS and CDR2 YFSETQ. The CDR3 reads CASRGQGSTGELFF. Written as DNA, the CDR3 is TGCGCCAGCCGAGGACAGGGATCCACCGGGGAGCTGTTTTTT.